The 15 T cell receptor beta chains below all came from one sample that was sequenced in a study of T cells after yellow fever vaccination. TCRdb reprocessed the 5' RACE reads via MiXCR and lists one record per CDR3 protein. In the table there are about 220,000 distinct CDR3 sequences, about 3% of which are singletons. This specimen was CD4+ T cells sorted from PBMCs, taken 10 days after the yellow fever booster vaccination. Receptors originate from a young man who received the YFV17D yellow fever vaccine.

This clonotype came up many times. This chain links TRBV20-1 with TRBJ2-3; no definite D call. The CDR3 loop spans 13 amino acids. Trimming removed 6 bases at V and 2 bases at J, with 12 bases between. Per germline, CDR1 DFQATT and CDR2 SNEGSKA (reference sequence). CDR3 bases: TGCAGTGCGAAGGGTGTATCCACAGATACGCAGTATTTT. Protein sequence: CSAKGVSTDTQYF.

This clonotype has more than one count but fewer than ten. The rearrangement joins TRBV7-9 to TRBJ1-6, with D uncertain. This CDR3 contains 11 residues. Trimming left V 7 bases short and J 10 bases short, with 8 bases between. Germline lookup yields CDR1 SEHNR and CDR2 FQNEAQ (reference sequence). The CDR3 sequence is CASTKYSPLHF. The CDR3 region has the DNA TGTGCCAGCACTAAATACTCACCCCTCCACTTT.

J is TRBJ1-2 and V is TRBV4-3; the match to TRBD1 covers 7 bases. CDR1 is LGHNA, CDR2 YSLEER, per germline. The CDR3 runs to 13 residues. The V and J ends lost 3 bases and 8 bases, in that order; junction bases with no gene match: 6. CDR3 protein: CASSHDRVGGYTF. CDR3 bases: TGCGCCAGCAGCCACGACAGGGTCGGAGGCTACACCTTC.

V and J are TRBV7-2 and TRBJ2-1; 10 bases agree with TRBD2. The V gene's germline CDR1 is SGHTA and CDR2 FQGNSA. The CDR3 extends over 14 amino acids. Germline trimming cut 5 bases from V and 7 bases from J; bases unmatched to any gene: 5. The CDR3 DNA sequence: TGTGCCAGCAGCGTGGCTAGCGGGGGTAATGAGCAGTTCTTC. Amino acid sequence: CASSVASGGNEQFF.

This clonotype was counted ten times or more. The chain is built from TRBV20-1 and TRBJ2-5; 9 bases line up with TRBD2. The CDR3 consists of 15 residues. V lost 0 bases, J lost 4 bases, and 6 bases stayed unmatched. Germline V gene data show CDR1 as DFQATT and CDR2 as SNEGSKA (reference sequence). The CDR3 sequence is CSARDSTTSGETQYF. CDR3 coding DNA: TGCAGTGCTAGAGATAGTACGACTAGCGGAGAGACCCAGTACTTC.

The gene calls are TRBV6-1 and TRBJ1-2, with TRBD1 identical over 7 bases. The CDR3 totals 16 residues. Losses at the gene ends were 5 bases for V and 4 bases for J; bases not matched to a gene: 13. Germline-derived CDR1 and CDR2 are MNHNS and SASEGT. The CDR3 sequence is CASSRTGTETLYGYTF. The CDR3 DNA reads TGTGCCAGCAGTCGAACCGGGACAGAAACCCTCTATGGCTACACCTTC.

J is TRBJ1-5 and V is TRBV2; D call uncertain. With 2 bases removed from V and 3 bases from J, the gap between germline ends came to 5 bases. Germline assignment: CDR1 SNHLY and CDR2 FYNNEI. The CDR3 sequence is 13 residues long. The CDR3 DNA is TGTGCCAGCAGTGAAAGCTTCAATCAGCCCCAGCATTTT. Translating it yields CASSESFNQPQHF.

This clonotype has just a few counts. The chain joins TRBV28 to TRBJ2-7, with a weak D call TRBD2 (6 bases). The CDR3 consists of 14 residues. Trimming shortened V by 3 bases and J by 4 bases, and 13 bases separated the two germline ends. CDR1 MDHEN and CDR2 SYDVKM come from the germline V gene. The CDR3 reads CASSFGGSRYEQYF. In DNA, the CDR3 is TGTGCCAGCAGTTTCGGGGGATCAAGGTACGAGCAGTACTTC.

DNA of the CDR3: TGCAGTGCTAGAGGAACTGGGTCCTACAATGAGCAGTTCTTC. This sequence encodes CSARGTGSYNEQFF. This sequence joins TRBV20-1 and TRBJ2-1; D unclear. Germline lookup yields CDR1 DFQATT and CDR2 SNEGSKA (reference sequence). The CDR3 has 14 residues. Between the trimmed V and J ends, which lost 1 base and 1 base, there was a span of 8 bases.

This clonotype appeared many times. This chain connects TRBV6-5 to TRBJ1-1, with a tentative D call TRBD1 (6 bases). Germline V gives CDR1 MNHEY, CDR2 SVGAGI. The CDR3 covers 17 residues. Trimming took off 0 bases at V and 2 bases at J, with 16 bases between the two ends. CDR3 sequence reads: CASSYSGGAGGNTEAFF. Here the CDR3 DNA reads TGTGCCAGCAGTTACTCCGGGGGCGCGGGTGGAAACACTGAAGCTTTCTTT.

The CDR3 region is CASSLLGVGDTQYF. Here the CDR3 DNA reads TGTGCCAGCAGCCTCCTGGGGGTGGGAGATACGCAGTATTTT. This chain joins TRBV3-1 and TRBJ2-3; D tentatively fits TRBD1 or TRBD2 (5 bases each). The CDR3 sequence is 14 residues long. The V end was cut by 4 bases, the J end by 5 bases, with 13 bases between. The germline V gene encodes CDR1 LGHDT and CDR2 YNNKEL (reference sequence).

V is TRBV6-6 and J is TRBJ1-5; TRBD1 matches 7 bases. The CDR3 runs to 14 residues. Germline assignment: CDR1 MNHNY and CDR2 SVGAGI (reference sequence). The ends lost 5 bases at V and 7 bases at J; junction bases unmatched: 8. The chain's CDR3 is CASSHGQATQPQHF. DNA for the CDR3: TGTGCCAGCAGTCACGGACAGGCGACCCAGCCCCAGCATTTT.

This clonotype was seen ten or more times. DNA of the CDR3: TGTGCCACCAGCGGGCGGCCACCACTGGGACAAACCGTTGACATTCAGTACTTC. Translating gives CATSGRPPLGQTVDIQYF. The chain links TRBV15 to TRBJ2-4, with a tentative D call TRBD1 (6 bases). The CDR3 has 18 amino acids. The germline CDR1 and CDR2 sequences are LNHNV and YYDKDF (reference sequence). V was cut by 5 bases and J by 8 bases, with 28 bases left in between.

This clonotype was detected ten times or more. The chain couples TRBV3-1 to TRBJ2-3, with 11 bases lining up with TRBD2. The CDR3 consists of 16 residues. CDR1 and CDR2 (germline): LGHDT, YNNKEL (reference sequence). V was pared by 5 bases and J by 1 base, with 5 bases of the junction left unmatched. The CDR3 is CASSFVAGGGTDTQYF. CDR3 coding DNA: TGTGCCAGCAGCTTCGTAGCGGGGGGGGGCACAGATACGCAGTATTTT.

This clonotype has only a few counts. The rearrangement joins TRBV5-1 to TRBJ1-6; weak D call: TRBD1 (5 bases). The CDR3 is 13 amino acids. V shed 8 bases and J shed 7 bases, with 13 bases lying between them. Germline values: CDR1 SGHRS, CDR2 YFSETQ. The CDR3 DNA reads TGCGCCAGTCAGGGATCGGAGAATTCACCCCTCCACTTT. This encodes CASQGSENSPLHF.